This TCR beta chain was profiled in a study of cytomegalovirus exposure and HLA in healthy donors. Germline V gene data show CDR1 as SGDLS and CDR2 as YYNGEE. The V gene end was trimmed by 2 bases and the J gene end by 7 bases; junction bases not matched to a gene: 12. The CDR3 has 16 residues. 13 Jbeta primers and 60 Vbeta primers were used for the PCR. The data were produced by immunoSEQ multiplex PCR, yet TCRdb's version contains in-frame clones alone and is incomplete. The table shows about 140,000 clones, with about 80% occurring only once. This clone is a singleton in its sample. Source material: PBMCs. The V and J genes are TRBV9 and TRBJ2-3; TRBD1 aligns across 8 bases. This sequence originates from a man under 40 in good health and CMV-seropositive. The CDR3 region is CASSVAQGAPQNTQYF. The CDR3 nucleotides read TGTGCCAGCAGCGTCGCGCAGGGGGCGCCCCAGAATACGCAGTATTTT.